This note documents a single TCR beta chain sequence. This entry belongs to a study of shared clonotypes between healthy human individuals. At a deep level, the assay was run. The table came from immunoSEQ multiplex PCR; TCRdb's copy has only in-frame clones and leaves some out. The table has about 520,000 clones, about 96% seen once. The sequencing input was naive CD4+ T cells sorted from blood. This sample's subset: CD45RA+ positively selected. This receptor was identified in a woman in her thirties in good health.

CDR3 in DNA: TGTGCCAGCAGCAGCCTAGCGGGAGGGGTCCAGTTCTTC. Amino acids: CASSSLAGGVQFF. V is TRBV11-2 and J is TRBJ2-1; 12 nucleotides agree with TRBD2. The J segment lost 13 bases and the V segment lost 5 bases, leaving 6 bases of the junction unmatched. The CDR3 loop spans 13 amino acids. The germline V gene encodes CDR1 SGHAT and CDR2 FQNNGV.